Only a few counts were recorded for the clone carrying this T cell receptor beta chain. What it binds is unknown. This entry belongs to a study of beta chain features in type 1 diabetes. Whole-study results and caveats: Shorter TCRB CDR3s, moderately but significantly so, were found in Type 1 diabetes patients in all four CD4+ subsets.

Expressed TCRB transcripts were sequenced, since all the RNA that had been isolated was reverse transcribed. The data were produced by immunoSEQ multiplex PCR, yet TCRdb's version contains in-frame clones alone and is incomplete. The sample carries some 640,000 clones, over 12% recorded once. V lost 8 bases to trimming and J lost 2 bases; unmatched junction nucleotides: 7. Germline-derived CDR1 and CDR2 are MDHEN and SYDVKM. The CDR3 runs to 14 residues. The V gene is TRBV28, the J gene TRBJ2-3; 7 bases agree with TRBD1. The sequencing input was naive CD4+ T cells from blood. The sequence was obtained from a man aged 18-30 years with type 1 diabetes. CDR3 in DNA: TGTGCCAGCCGAGGGGGCTGGAACACAGATACGCAGTATTTT. It codes for CASRGGWNTDTQYF. Full variable domain (remainder filled in from reference TRBV28 and TRBJ2-3): DVKVTQSSRYLVKRTGEKVFLECVQDMDHENMFWYRQDPGLGLRLIYFSYDVKMKEKGDIPEGYSVSREKKERFSLILESASTNQTSMYLCASRGGWNTDTQYFGPGTRLTVL.